The clone carrying this T cell receptor beta chain has ten or more counts. Antigen unknown. This sample is part of a study of early T cells in non-severe SARS-CoV-2 infection. Whole-study results and caveats: VDJdb matches were skewed toward anti-spike CD8 T cell responses.

TCRdb re-derived calls from the 5' RACE reads in MiXCR, one entry per CDR3 protein. The table includes about 61,000 distinct CDR3 sequences, roughly 10% detected once. Sequenced input: whole blood. The sequence derives from an adult who was a healthcare worker with PCR-confirmed SARS-CoV-2 infection or an uninfected control (not recorded which).

The CDR3 region has the DNA TGTGCCAGCAGTGAAGGGCTGGTTAATGAGCAGTTCTTC. Its translation: CASSEGLVNEQFF. The rearrangement uses TRBV2 and TRBJ2-1; the D is unclear. Per the germline V gene, CDR1 is SNHLY and CDR2 is FYNNEI. Trimming took 1 base from V and 7 from J, leaving 8 bases between them. The CDR3 contains 13 residues.